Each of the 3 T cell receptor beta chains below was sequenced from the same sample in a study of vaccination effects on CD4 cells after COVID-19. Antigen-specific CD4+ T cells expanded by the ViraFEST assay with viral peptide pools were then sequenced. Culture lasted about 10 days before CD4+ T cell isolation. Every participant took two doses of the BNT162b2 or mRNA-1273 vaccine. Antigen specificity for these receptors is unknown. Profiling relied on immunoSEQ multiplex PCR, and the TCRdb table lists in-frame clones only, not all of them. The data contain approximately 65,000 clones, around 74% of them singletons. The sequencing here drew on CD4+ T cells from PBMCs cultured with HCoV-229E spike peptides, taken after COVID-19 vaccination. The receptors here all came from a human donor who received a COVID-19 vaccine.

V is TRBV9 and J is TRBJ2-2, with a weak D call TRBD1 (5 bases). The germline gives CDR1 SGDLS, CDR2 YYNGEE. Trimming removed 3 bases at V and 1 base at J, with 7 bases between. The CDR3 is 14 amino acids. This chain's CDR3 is CASSGRENTGELFF. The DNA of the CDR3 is TGTGCCAGCAGCGGCAGGGAGAACACCGGGGAGCTGTTTTTT.

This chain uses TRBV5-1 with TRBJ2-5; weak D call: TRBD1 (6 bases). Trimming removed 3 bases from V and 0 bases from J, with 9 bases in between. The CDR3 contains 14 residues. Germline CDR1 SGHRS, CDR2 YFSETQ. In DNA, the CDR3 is TGCGCCAGCAGCTCGACAGGAAACCAAGAGACCCAGTACTTC. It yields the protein CASSSTGNQETQYF.

The CDR3 coding sequence is TGCGCCAGCCGCGACAGGGCTAGCACAGATACGCAGTATTTT. Amino acid sequence: CASRDRASTDTQYF. This chain joins TRBV5-1 and TRBJ2-3; TRBD1 aligns across 7 bases. This CDR3 is built from 14 residues. Germline CDR1 reads SGHRS; CDR2 reads YFSETQ. With 7 bases clipped from V and 0 bases from J, the junction kept 5 bases outside the gene matches.